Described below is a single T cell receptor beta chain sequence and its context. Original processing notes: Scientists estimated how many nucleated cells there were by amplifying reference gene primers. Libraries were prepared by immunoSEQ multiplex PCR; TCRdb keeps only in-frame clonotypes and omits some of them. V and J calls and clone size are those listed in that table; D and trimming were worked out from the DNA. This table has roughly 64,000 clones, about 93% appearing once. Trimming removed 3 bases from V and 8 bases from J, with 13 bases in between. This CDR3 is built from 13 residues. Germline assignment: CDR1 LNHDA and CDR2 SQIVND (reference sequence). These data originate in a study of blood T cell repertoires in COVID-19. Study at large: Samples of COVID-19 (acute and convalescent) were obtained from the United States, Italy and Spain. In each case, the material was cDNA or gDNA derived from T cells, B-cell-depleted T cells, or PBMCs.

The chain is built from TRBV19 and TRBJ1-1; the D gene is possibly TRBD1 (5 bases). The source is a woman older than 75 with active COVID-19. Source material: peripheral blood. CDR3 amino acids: CASSMNSGPEAFF. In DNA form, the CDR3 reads TGTGCCAGTAGTATGAATTCAGGGCCAGAAGCTTTCTTT.